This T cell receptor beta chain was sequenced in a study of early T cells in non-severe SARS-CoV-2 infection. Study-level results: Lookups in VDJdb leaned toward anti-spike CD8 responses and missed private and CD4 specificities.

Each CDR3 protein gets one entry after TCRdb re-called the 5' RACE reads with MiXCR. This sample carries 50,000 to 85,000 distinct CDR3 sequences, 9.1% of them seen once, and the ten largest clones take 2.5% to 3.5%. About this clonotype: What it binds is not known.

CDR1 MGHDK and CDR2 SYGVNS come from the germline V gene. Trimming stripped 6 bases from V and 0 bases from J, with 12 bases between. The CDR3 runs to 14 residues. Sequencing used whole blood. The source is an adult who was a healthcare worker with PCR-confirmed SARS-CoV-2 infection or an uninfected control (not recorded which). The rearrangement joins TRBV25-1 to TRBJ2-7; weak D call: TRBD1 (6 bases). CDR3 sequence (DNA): TGTGCCAGCAGGTCAGACAGGAGCTCCTACGAGCAGTACTTC. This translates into CASRSDRSSYEQYF.